The rows below give T cell receptor beta chains drawn from one sample of a study of T cell responses to AZD1222 COVID-19 vaccine. Data came from immunoSEQ multiplex PCR; TCRdb stores just in-frame clones and leaves some out. The profile covers 250,000 to 300,000 clones, with 94% appearing a single time and less than 0.65% taken by the ten largest. This sample comprised peripheral blood, obtained 28 days after the second AZD1222 dose. The receptor source for this set is an adult who received the AZD1222 COVID-19 vaccine. Each CDR3 is given with its conserved first and last residue. D genes are given only for firm matches. For some rows the clone size is stated as once, few or many, or as a class when expanded; others skip it.

d_call: TRBD1; cdr3_length: 15; v_call: TRBV10-3; clone_size: -; j_call: TRBJ1-1; cdr3_aa: CAISEGDRGFTEAFF; cdr3_nt: TGTGCCATCAGTGAGGGGGACAGGGGTTTCACTGAAGCTTTCTTT
d_call: -; cdr3_length: 12; v_call: TRBV2; clone_size: -; j_call: TRBJ1-1; cdr3_aa: CASTTLNTEAFF; cdr3_nt: TGTGCCAGCACGACACTGAACACTGAAGCTTTCTTT
d_call: -; cdr3_length: 11; v_call: TRBV3-1/TRBV3-2; clone_size: -; j_call: TRBJ1-2; cdr3_aa: CASSQGYGYTF; cdr3_nt: TGTGCCAGCAGCCAAGGCTATGGCTACACCTTC
d_call: -; cdr3_length: 14; v_call: TRBV6-5; clone_size: -; j_call: TRBJ2-3; cdr3_aa: CASGGDQYTDTQYF; cdr3_nt: TGTGCCAGCGGAGGCGACCAATACACAGATACGCAGTATTTT
d_call: -; cdr3_length: 14; v_call: TRBV23-1; clone_size: -; j_call: TRBJ1-5; cdr3_aa: CASSQSQRNQPQHF; cdr3_nt: TGCGCCAGCAGTCAATCGCAGCGCAATCAGCCCCAGCATTTT
d_call: -; cdr3_length: 14; v_call: TRBV7-9; clone_size: few; j_call: TRBJ1-2; cdr3_aa: CASSSSGIYYGYTF; cdr3_nt: TGTGCCAGCAGTTCATCAGGAATCTACTATGGCTACACCTTC
d_call: -; cdr3_length: 14; v_call: TRBV2; clone_size: once; j_call: TRBJ2-1; cdr3_aa: CASSRSGLTHEQFF; cdr3_nt: TGTGCCAGCAGCCGGTCGGGGTTAACCCATGAGCAGTTCTTC
d_call: TRBD1; cdr3_length: 18; v_call: TRBV5-1; clone_size: -; j_call: TRBJ2-1; cdr3_aa: CASSNVPGQGGSYNEQFF; cdr3_nt: TGCGCCAGCAGCAACGTCCCGGGACAGGGGGGGTCCTACAATGAGCAGTTCTTC
d_call: -; cdr3_length: 14; v_call: TRBV6-5; clone_size: -; j_call: TRBJ1-5; cdr3_aa: CASRGAGRLQPQHF; cdr3_nt: TGTGCCAGCCGAGGAGCAGGTAGACTCCAGCCCCAGCATTTT
d_call: TRBD2; cdr3_length: 14; v_call: TRBV20-1; clone_size: -; j_call: TRBJ2-5; cdr3_aa: CSASPTSGGETQYF; cdr3_nt: TGCAGTGCTAGTCCGACTAGCGGGGGAGAGACCCAGTACTTC
d_call: -; cdr3_length: 13; v_call: TRBV12-5; clone_size: -; j_call: TRBJ1-5; cdr3_aa: CATAQDGNQPQHF; cdr3_nt: TGTGCTACCGCTCAGGACGGAAATCAGCCCCAGCATTTT
d_call: -; cdr3_length: 12; v_call: TRBV28; clone_size: -; j_call: TRBJ2-1; cdr3_aa: CASTTSHSEQFF; cdr3_nt: TGTGCCAGCACCACAAGTCACTCTGAGCAGTTCTTC
d_call: TRBD1; cdr3_length: 14; v_call: TRBV5-3; clone_size: -; j_call: TRBJ1-3; cdr3_aa: CARSRTGDGNTIYF; cdr3_nt: TGTGCCAGAAGCCGGACAGGGGATGGAAACACCATATATTTT
d_call: -; cdr3_length: 14; v_call: TRBV6-2/TRBV6-3; clone_size: -; j_call: TRBJ1-1; cdr3_aa: CASSSNFMNTEAFF; cdr3_nt: TGTGCCAGCAGTTCAAATTTCATGAACACTGAAGCTTTCTTT
d_call: -; cdr3_length: 12; v_call: TRBV12-3/TRBV12-4; clone_size: -; j_call: TRBJ2-7; cdr3_aa: CASSFTAYEQYF; cdr3_nt: TGTGCCAGCAGTTTTACAGCGTACGAGCAGTACTTC
d_call: TRBD1; cdr3_length: 16; v_call: TRBV6-6; clone_size: -; j_call: TRBJ2-7; cdr3_aa: CASSYVGTGGWYEQYF; cdr3_nt: TGTGCCAGCAGTTACGTTGGGACAGGGGGCTGGTACGAGCAGTACTTC
d_call: -; cdr3_length: 14; v_call: TRBV4-3; clone_size: -; j_call: TRBJ2-5; cdr3_aa: CASSQDRRTKTQYF; cdr3_nt: TGCGCCAGCAGCCAAGACCGAAGAACGAAGACCCAGTACTTC
d_call: TRBD2; cdr3_length: 11; v_call: TRBV3-1/TRBV3-2; clone_size: -; j_call: TRBJ2-1; cdr3_aa: CASASGGEQFF; cdr3_nt: TGTGCCAGCGCCTCGGGGGGTGAGCAGTTCTTC
d_call: -; cdr3_length: 14; v_call: TRBV10-1; clone_size: few; j_call: TRBJ2-2; cdr3_aa: CASSAGGRTGELFF; cdr3_nt: TGCGCCAGCAGTGCCGGGGGAAGAACCGGGGAGCTGTTTTTT
d_call: TRBD1; cdr3_length: 15; v_call: TRBV19; clone_size: -; j_call: TRBJ1-5; cdr3_aa: CASRTGQAFNQPQHF; cdr3_nt: TGTGCCAGTAGGACGGGACAGGCATTCAATCAGCCCCAGCATTTT
d_call: -; cdr3_length: 15; v_call: TRBV7-9; clone_size: -; j_call: TRBJ1-1; cdr3_aa: CASSLEGGYYTEAFF; cdr3_nt: TGTGCCAGCAGCTTAGAGGGGGGGTACTACACTGAAGCTTTCTTT
d_call: TRBD2; cdr3_length: 14; v_call: TRBV3-1/TRBV3-2; clone_size: -; j_call: TRBJ2-1; cdr3_aa: CASSFRDGRNEQFF; cdr3_nt: TGTGCCAGCAGCTTCCGGGACGGGAGGAATGAGCAGTTCTTC
d_call: TRBD1; cdr3_length: 13; v_call: TRBV2; clone_size: -; j_call: TRBJ2-1; cdr3_aa: CASRQGARNEQFF; cdr3_nt: TGTGCCAGCAGACAGGGGGCGCGAAATGAGCAGTTCTTC
d_call: -; cdr3_length: 15; v_call: TRBV9; clone_size: -; j_call: TRBJ2-2; cdr3_aa: CASSVDPVGVGELFF; cdr3_nt: TGTGCCAGCAGCGTAGATCCGGTGGGTGTCGGGGAGCTGTTTTTT
d_call: TRBD2; cdr3_length: 17; v_call: TRBV28; clone_size: -; j_call: TRBJ2-4; cdr3_aa: CASSLGIGRGGKNIQYF; cdr3_nt: TGTGCCAGCAGTTTGGGAATCGGGAGGGGGGGTAAAAACATTCAGTACTTC
d_call: -; cdr3_length: 14; v_call: TRBV27; clone_size: once; j_call: TRBJ2-7; cdr3_aa: CASSWLRGPYEQYF; cdr3_nt: TGTGCCAGCAGTTGGCTCAGGGGCCCCTACGAGCAGTACTTC
d_call: TRBD2; cdr3_length: 15; v_call: TRBV19; clone_size: once; j_call: TRBJ2-5; cdr3_aa: CASSWTIAGPETQYF; cdr3_nt: TGTGCCAGTAGTTGGACAATAGCGGGACCTGAGACCCAGTACTTC
d_call: TRBD1; cdr3_length: 14; v_call: TRBV5-1; clone_size: once; j_call: TRBJ2-7; cdr3_aa: CASSFIQGTNEQYF; cdr3_nt: TGCGCCAGCAGCTTCATACAGGGGACCAACGAGCAGTACTTC
d_call: TRBD1; cdr3_length: 13; v_call: TRBV25-1; clone_size: -; j_call: TRBJ2-1; cdr3_aa: CASSRDRGNEQFF; cdr3_nt: TGTGCCAGCAGCCGGGACAGGGGAAATGAGCAGTTCTTC
d_call: TRBD1; cdr3_length: 15; v_call: TRBV5-1; clone_size: -; j_call: TRBJ2-2; cdr3_aa: CASSPGTGAGGELFF; cdr3_nt: TGCGCCAGCAGCCCTGGGACAGGGGCTGGCGGGGAGCTGTTTTTT
d_call: TRBD2; cdr3_length: 16; v_call: TRBV4-2; clone_size: -; j_call: TRBJ2-7; cdr3_aa: CASSQEGTSGTYEQYF; cdr3_nt: TGTGCCAGCAGCCAAGAAGGGACTAGTGGGACCTACGAGCAGTACTTC
d_call: -; cdr3_length: 12; v_call: TRBV12-3/TRBV12-4; clone_size: once; j_call: TRBJ1-2; cdr3_aa: CASTRGGDGYTF; cdr3_nt: TGTGCCAGCACCCGGGGAGGGGATGGCTACACCTTC
d_call: TRBD1; cdr3_length: 15; v_call: TRBV6-5; clone_size: -; j_call: TRBJ1-4; cdr3_aa: CASSYGTGQREKLFF; cdr3_nt: TGTGCCAGCAGTTACGGGACAGGCCAAAGGGAAAAACTGTTTTTT
d_call: -; cdr3_length: 11; v_call: TRBV2; clone_size: -; j_call: TRBJ1-3; cdr3_aa: CARGVGNTIYF; cdr3_nt: TGTGCCCGAGGGGTGGGAAACACCATATATTTT
d_call: TRBD1; cdr3_length: 15; v_call: TRBV3-1/TRBV3-2; clone_size: -; j_call: TRBJ2-7; cdr3_aa: CASSRTAGTGSEQYF; cdr3_nt: TGTGCCAGCAGTCGCACAGCCGGGACAGGTAGCGAGCAGTACTTC
d_call: -; cdr3_length: 12; v_call: TRBV2; clone_size: -; j_call: TRBJ2-7; cdr3_aa: CASTDRAYEQYF; cdr3_nt: TGTGCCAGCACAGACAGAGCCTACGAGCAGTACTTC
d_call: TRBD1; cdr3_length: 15; v_call: TRBV6-5; clone_size: -; j_call: TRBJ2-2; cdr3_aa: CASSLGQGVGGELFF; cdr3_nt: TGTGCCAGCAGTCTAGGACAGGGTGTCGGCGGGGAGCTGTTTTTT
d_call: TRBD1; cdr3_length: 12; v_call: TRBV30; clone_size: -; j_call: TRBJ2-7; cdr3_aa: CAWSAQGGEQYF; cdr3_nt: TGTGCCTGGAGTGCACAGGGGGGCGAGCAGTACTTC
d_call: -; cdr3_length: 13; v_call: TRBV7-2; clone_size: -; j_call: TRBJ2-1; cdr3_aa: CASSLDRPSQQFF; cdr3_nt: TGTGCCAGCAGCTTAGACAGGCCCAGTCAGCAGTTCTTC
d_call: -; cdr3_length: 14; v_call: TRBV7-2; clone_size: -; j_call: TRBJ2-1; cdr3_aa: CASSRVSGQNEQFF; cdr3_nt: TGTGCCAGCAGCCGGGTGAGCGGCCAGAATGAGCAGTTCTTC
d_call: -; cdr3_length: 13; v_call: TRBV5-1; clone_size: -; j_call: TRBJ1-1; cdr3_aa: CASTGEVNTEAFF; cdr3_nt: TGCGCCAGCACCGGGGAGGTGAACACTGAAGCTTTCTTT
d_call: -; cdr3_length: 13; v_call: TRBV5-6; clone_size: -; j_call: TRBJ2-7; cdr3_aa: CASSLGGRYEQYF; cdr3_nt: TGTGCCAGCAGCTTGGGGGGGCGATACGAGCAGTACTTC
d_call: -; cdr3_length: 16; v_call: TRBV4-1; clone_size: -; j_call: TRBJ1-4; cdr3_aa: CASSKESLGVGEKLFF; cdr3_nt: TGCGCCAGCAGCAAAGAAAGTCTGGGGGTTGGTGAAAAACTGTTTTTT
d_call: -; cdr3_length: 12; v_call: TRBV12-3/TRBV12-4; clone_size: once; j_call: TRBJ1-2; cdr3_aa: CASSFTPYGYTF; cdr3_nt: TGTGCCAGCAGTTTCACGCCGTATGGCTACACCTTC
d_call: -; cdr3_length: 15; v_call: TRBV18; clone_size: -; j_call: TRBJ1-2; cdr3_aa: CASSPGTLANYGYTF; cdr3_nt: TGTGCCAGCTCACCCGGAACCCTAGCTAACTATGGCTACACCTTC
d_call: TRBD1; cdr3_length: 16; v_call: TRBV2; clone_size: -; j_call: TRBJ1-4; cdr3_aa: CASRGTGGTTNEKLFF; cdr3_nt: TGTGCCAGCAGGGGGACAGGGGGCACAACTAATGAAAAACTGTTTTTT
d_call: -; cdr3_length: 17; v_call: TRBV14; clone_size: -; j_call: TRBJ2-6; cdr3_aa: CASSPEGLRSGANVLTF; cdr3_nt: TGTGCCAGCAGCCCCGAGGGACTTCGCTCTGGGGCCAACGTCCTGACTTTC
d_call: -; cdr3_length: 13; v_call: TRBV7-2; clone_size: -; j_call: TRBJ1-5; cdr3_aa: CASSLGVGQPQHF; cdr3_nt: TGTGCCAGCAGTCTTGGAGTAGGGCAGCCCCAGCATTTT
d_call: -; cdr3_length: 14; v_call: TRBV6-2/TRBV6-3; clone_size: -; j_call: TRBJ2-7; cdr3_aa: CASSYLSSSYEQYF; cdr3_nt: TGTGCCAGCAGTTACTTGTCCTCCTCCTACGAGCAGTACTTC
d_call: TRBD1; cdr3_length: 15; v_call: TRBV19; clone_size: -; j_call: TRBJ1-5; cdr3_aa: CASKGGTDSNQPQHF; cdr3_nt: TGTGCCAGTAAGGGAGGGACAGATAGCAATCAGCCCCAGCATTTT
d_call: -; cdr3_length: 16; v_call: TRBV3-1/TRBV3-2; clone_size: -; j_call: TRBJ1-6; cdr3_aa: CASSQGQGSYNSPLHF; cdr3_nt: TGTGCCAGCAGCCAGGGGCAGGGGTCCTATAATTCACCCCTCCACTTT
d_call: -; cdr3_length: 14; v_call: TRBV19; clone_size: -; j_call: TRBJ1-5; cdr3_aa: CASRRTVSNQPQHF; cdr3_nt: TGTGCCAGCCGGAGGACAGTTAGCAATCAGCCCCAGCATTTT
d_call: -; cdr3_length: 12; v_call: TRBV5-1; clone_size: -; j_call: TRBJ1-2; cdr3_aa: CASRTDNYGYTF; cdr3_nt: TGCGCCAGCCGGACAGATAACTATGGCTACACCTTC
d_call: -; cdr3_length: 11; v_call: TRBV20-1; clone_size: -; j_call: TRBJ2-3; cdr3_aa: CSASGTDTQYF; cdr3_nt: TGCAGTGCCAGCGGCACAGATACGCAGTATTTT